One sample yielded the 2 T cell receptor beta chains listed below, sequenced in a study of OX40 agonist ivuxolimab in advanced cancers. TCRdb keeps only in-frame clones here, not all; method: immunoSEQ multiplex PCR. The sample lists about 100,000 clones, around 93% occurring once. The sequencing used CD4+ or CD8+ T cells sorted from blood, collected in a trial of the OX40 agonist ivuxolimab. All receptors derive from an adult with an advanced solid tumor such as melanoma, head and neck, liver or kidney cancer.

The V gene is TRBV25-1, the J gene TRBJ2-2; the D gene is possibly TRBD1 (5 bases). This CDR3 is 15 amino acids long. Germline CDR1 reads MGHDK; CDR2 reads SYGVNS. The V and J ends lost 3 bases and 2 bases respectively, with 10 bases between them. CDR3 sequence reads: CASSDMTENTGELFF. In nucleotides, the CDR3 is TGTGCCAGCAGTGACATGACAGAAAACACCGGGGAGCTGTTTTTT.

The chain recombines TRBV7-3 with TRBJ2-3; D may be TRBD2 (5 bases). V was cut by 4 bases and J by 7 bases, with 12 bases left in between. From germline, CDR1 is SGHTA and CDR2 FQGTGA. The CDR3 contains 13 residues. This CDR3 reads CASSSIPGNTQYF. CDR3 coding DNA: TGTGCCAGCAGCTCCATCCCCGGGAATACGCAGTATTTT.